This TCR beta chain was recorded in a study of CD4 T cells in relation to SARS-CoV-2 and coronaviruses. Study-wide background: PBMCs were cultured with antigen for nine to ten days before TCR beta sequencing. No peptide or an HIV-1 Nef peptide pool served as negative control.

After removal of 4 bases from V and 6 bases from J, the junction contained 15 bases not matched to a gene. The CDR3 extends over 19 amino acids. Germline V CDR1 and CDR2: MGHRA, YSYEKL. Before the COVID-19 pandemic, during about 2010-2018, CD4+ T cells were taken from unexposed donors. CD4+ T cells were isolated from the cells after 10 days of culture. Cells permitting, SARS-CoV-2 S/N and four cold-coronavirus spikes were tested on unexposed-donor CD4+ T cells. About this clone itself: What it recognizes is unknown.

TCRdb keeps only in-frame clones here, not all; method: immunoSEQ multiplex PCR. This table holds just under 20,000 clones, 78% found once. The receptor comes from a human donor in good health. This chain connects TRBV4-1 to TRBJ2-1, with 13 bases aligning to TRBD2. The sequenced sample was CD4+ T cells from PBMCs, cultured in vitro. The CDR3 is CASSPRGGLAGAWINEQFF. The CDR3 region has the DNA TGCGCCAGCAGCCCCCGAGGAGGACTAGCGGGAGCTTGGATCAATGAGCAGTTCTTC.